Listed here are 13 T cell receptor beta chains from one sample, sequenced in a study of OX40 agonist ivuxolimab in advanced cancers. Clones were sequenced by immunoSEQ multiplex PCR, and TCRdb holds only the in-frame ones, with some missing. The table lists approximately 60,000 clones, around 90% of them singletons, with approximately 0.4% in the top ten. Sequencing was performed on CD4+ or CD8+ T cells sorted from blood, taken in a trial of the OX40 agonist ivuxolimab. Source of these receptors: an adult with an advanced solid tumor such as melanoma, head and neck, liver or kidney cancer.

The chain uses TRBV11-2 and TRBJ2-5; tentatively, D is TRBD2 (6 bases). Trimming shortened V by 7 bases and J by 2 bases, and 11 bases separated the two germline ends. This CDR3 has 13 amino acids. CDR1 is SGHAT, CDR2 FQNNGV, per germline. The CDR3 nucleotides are TGTGCCAGCACGGTGGGACTGCAAGAGACCCAGTACTTC. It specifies CASTVGLQETQYF.

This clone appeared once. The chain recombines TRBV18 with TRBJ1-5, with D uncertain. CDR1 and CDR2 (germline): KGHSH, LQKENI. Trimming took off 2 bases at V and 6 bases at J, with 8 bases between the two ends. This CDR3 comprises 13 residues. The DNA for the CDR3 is TGTGCCAGCTCACCAGGGGAGGGTCAGCCCCAGCATTTT. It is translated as CASSPGEGQPQHF.

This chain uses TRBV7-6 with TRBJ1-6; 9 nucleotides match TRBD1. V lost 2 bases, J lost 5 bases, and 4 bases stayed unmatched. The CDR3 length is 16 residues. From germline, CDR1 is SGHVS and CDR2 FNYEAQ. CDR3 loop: CASSLSGTGHNSPLHF. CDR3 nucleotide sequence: TGTGCCAGCAGCTTATCCGGGACAGGGCATAATTCACCCCTCCACTTT. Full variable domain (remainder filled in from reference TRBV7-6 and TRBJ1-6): GAGVSQSPRYKVTKRGQDVALRCDPISGHVSLYWYRQALGQGPEFLTYFNYEAQQDKSGLPNDRFSAERPEGSISTLTIQRTEQRDSAMYRCASSLSGTGHNSPLHFGNGTRLTVT.

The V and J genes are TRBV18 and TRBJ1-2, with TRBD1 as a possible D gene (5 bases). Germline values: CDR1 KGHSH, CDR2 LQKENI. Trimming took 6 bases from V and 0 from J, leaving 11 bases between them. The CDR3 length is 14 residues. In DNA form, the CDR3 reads TGTGCCAGCTCGCAGACAGATGCTAACTATGGCTACACCTTC. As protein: CASSQTDANYGYTF. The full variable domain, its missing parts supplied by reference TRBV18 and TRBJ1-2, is NAGVMQNPRHLVRRRGQEARLRCSPMKGHSHVYWYRQLPEEGLKFMVYLQKENIIDESGMPKERFSAEFPKEGPSILRIQQVVRGDSAAYFCASSQTDANYGYTFGSGTRLTVV.

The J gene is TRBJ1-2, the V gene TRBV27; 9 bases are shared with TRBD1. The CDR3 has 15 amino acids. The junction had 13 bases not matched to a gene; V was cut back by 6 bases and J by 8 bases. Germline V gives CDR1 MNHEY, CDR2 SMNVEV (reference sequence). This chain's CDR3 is CASRYCRDRVLGYTF. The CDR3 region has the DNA TGTGCCAGCAGATACTGCCGGGACAGGGTGTTAGGCTACACCTTC.

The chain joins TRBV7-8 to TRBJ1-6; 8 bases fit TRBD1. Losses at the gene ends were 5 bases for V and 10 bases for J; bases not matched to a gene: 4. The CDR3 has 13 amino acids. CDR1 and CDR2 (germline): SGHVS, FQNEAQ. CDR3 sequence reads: CASSPDRGSPLHF. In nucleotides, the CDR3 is TGTGCCAGCAGCCCAGACAGGGGCTCACCCCTCCACTTT.

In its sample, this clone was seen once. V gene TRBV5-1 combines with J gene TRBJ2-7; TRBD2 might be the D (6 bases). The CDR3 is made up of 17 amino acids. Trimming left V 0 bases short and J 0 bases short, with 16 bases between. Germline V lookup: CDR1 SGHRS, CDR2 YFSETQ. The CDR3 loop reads CASSLEGGRTGSYEQYF. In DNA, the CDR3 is TGCGCCAGCAGCTTGGAGGGAGGACGGACCGGCTCCTACGAGCAGTACTTC.

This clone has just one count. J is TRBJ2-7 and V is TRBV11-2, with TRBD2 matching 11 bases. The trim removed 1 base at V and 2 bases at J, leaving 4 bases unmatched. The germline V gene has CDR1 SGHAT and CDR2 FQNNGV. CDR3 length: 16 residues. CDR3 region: CASSLGFSGGAYEQYF. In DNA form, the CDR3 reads TGTGCCAGCAGCTTAGGGTTTAGCGGGGGGGCCTACGAGCAGTACTTC.

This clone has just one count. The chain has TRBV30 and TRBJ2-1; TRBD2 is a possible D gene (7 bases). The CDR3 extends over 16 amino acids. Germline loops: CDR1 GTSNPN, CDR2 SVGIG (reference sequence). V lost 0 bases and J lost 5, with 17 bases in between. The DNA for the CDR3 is TGTGCCTGGAGTGTAGAGGGGGGGCGGTTAGACAATGAGCAGTTCTTC. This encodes CAWSVEGGRLDNEQFF.

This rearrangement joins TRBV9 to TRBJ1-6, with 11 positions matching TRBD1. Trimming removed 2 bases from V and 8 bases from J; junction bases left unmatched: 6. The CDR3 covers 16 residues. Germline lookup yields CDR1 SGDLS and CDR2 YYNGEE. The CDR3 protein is CASSVRPGQGDSPLHF. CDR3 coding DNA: TGTGCCAGCAGCGTTCGCCCGGGACAGGGGGATTCACCCCTCCACTTT.

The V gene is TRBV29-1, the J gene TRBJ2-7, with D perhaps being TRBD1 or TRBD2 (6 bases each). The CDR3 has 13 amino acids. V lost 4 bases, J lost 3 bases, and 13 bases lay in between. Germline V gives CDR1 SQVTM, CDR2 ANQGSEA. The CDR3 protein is CSVGRDKSYEQYF. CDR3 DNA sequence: TGCAGCGTTGGGAGGGACAAGAGCTACGAGCAGTACTTC.

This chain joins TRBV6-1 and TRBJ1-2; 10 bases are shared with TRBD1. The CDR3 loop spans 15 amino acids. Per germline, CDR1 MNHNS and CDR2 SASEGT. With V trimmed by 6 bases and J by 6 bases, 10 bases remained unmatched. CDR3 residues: CASSDTLTGGDGYTF. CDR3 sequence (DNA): TGTGCCAGCAGCGATACGTTGACAGGGGGCGATGGCTACACCTTC.

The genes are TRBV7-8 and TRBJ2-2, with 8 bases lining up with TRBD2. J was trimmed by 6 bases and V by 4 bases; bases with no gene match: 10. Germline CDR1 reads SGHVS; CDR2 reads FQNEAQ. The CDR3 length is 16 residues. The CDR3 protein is CASSSMGLVLAGELFF. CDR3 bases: TGTGCCAGCAGCTCAATGGGACTAGTCTTGGCCGGGGAGCTGTTTTTT.